This TCR beta chain is drawn from a study of blood T cells in healthy people across ages (dated by TCRdb to about 2015). With regard to the full study: In model experiments, template switching captured about one uniquely barcoded TCR beta cDNA molecule for every two T cells. The study analyzed two additional independent replicas of 1 million unique cDNA reads from the same blood draw for two donors, one aged 18 to 29 and one aged 80 or older. Using deep sequencing normalized with unique cDNA molecular identifiers, the study measured how TCR beta repertoire diversity changes with age. Donors were grouped into four age groups: young (average approximately 16 years), middle-aged (roughly 37), aged (roughly 67) and long-lived (approximately 75). Paper-wide results and their limitations: As age increased, observed TCR beta diversity per million T cells dropped in a roughly linear way, and a significant reduction was already evident by age around 41. A strong correlation was found between observed TCR beta diversity and the percentage of naive T cells measured by flow cytometry. Compared with the aged group, the long-lived group had more naive CD4+ T cells, fewer expanded clones and increased TCR diversity, suggesting age selection. Estimates of total diversity from one million sequenced T cells were regarded as lower bounds and underestimates. Since profiling was done on bulk unsorted PBMCs, naive and antigen-experienced compartments could not be conclusively compared. Because the CMV infection status of the donors was unknown, age-related changes in expanded clonotypes may potentially have been confounded.

Notes on this clonotype: Its binding antigen is unknown. No quality values exist for individual bases; no much larger clone is one base distant.

Libraries were constructed by 5' RACE. Sequenced on an Illumina HiSeq 2500. The second PCR ran for roughly 7 to 11 cycles and used a J-beta primer mix along with a sample-barcoded 5' primer. A unique molecular identifier was introduced onto each TCR beta cDNA molecule by a template-switch 5' adaptor carrying 12 random nucleotides. Each sample yielded at least 3 million CDR3-containing paired-end reads. All of the RNA was converted into first-strand cDNA using the Mint cDNA synthesis kit, with a TRBC-specific oligonucleotide serving as the primer. Following uracil-DNA glycosylase treatment, all cDNA underwent a first 18-cycle PCR with the universal primers M1SS and BC2_uni_R. Processing in the source paper ran as follows. Each sample was normalized by randomly selecting 1 million high-quality reads, each carrying a distinct molecular identifier. Reads with shared molecular identifiers were discarded instead of being binned into consensus sequences. MiTCR, run with a Q25 quality threshold and the strictest error-elimination algorithm, handled CDR3 identification, clonotype clustering and error correction. A nonparametric unseen species model using Euler transformation provided a lower-bound estimate of total TCR beta diversity. TCRdb passed the public sequencing reads through fastp at Q25 and MiXCR, retaining productive beta sequences. Rows are combined by CDR3 protein, so each entry shows the most common genes and DNA. In this record, the V and J calls reflect TCRdb's handling and not the investigators' own analysis. A total of 900,000 to 950,000 distinct CDR3 sequences appear in this sample, almost 30% of them only once. The ten largest account for roughly a tenth of the sample.

Systemically healthy Caucasian individuals from Russia, some 36 in total and aged about 6 to 100 years, were included as donors. Each donor gave approximately 9.3 milliliters of peripheral blood, collected into EDTA-treated Vacutainer tubes. PBMCs were isolated by Ficoll-Paque density-gradient centrifugation, with at least 7 million obtained per sample. Total RNA was extracted from PBMCs with Trizol reagent, with at least 6 micrograms obtained per sample. The percentages of naive CD45RAhigh/CD27high T cells were determined by flow cytometry on a PBMC aliquot from every donor. Reading the germline V gene gives CDR1 SGHTA and CDR2 FQGNSA. Including the terminal cysteine and phenylalanine, the CDR3 comprises 15 residues. Only the CDR3 part of the read is kept: 45 bases, read in frame from the first base. Relative to germline, V is 3 bases shorter and J is 6 bases shorter, with 16 bases between their ends.

Another study also made use of these data, one on T cells of mothers and their children. According to the second study: Nine systemically healthy Caucasian individuals, comprising three mothers and their six children, were included as donors. cDNA synthesis used all of the extracted RNA, with roughly 1.5 ug of RNA in each 15 ul reaction. In the second PCR, sample barcodes and 2-4 random nucleotides were introduced via the M1S primer. More than 8.5 million TCR beta CDR3 reads were obtained from each mother, and roughly 3.1 million reads were obtained from each child. In both related and unrelated pairs, thymic selection shapes the output of TCR recombination in a similar way, with inherited differences having only a minor effect. Related mother-child pairs always showed normalized repertoire overlap that was slightly higher than in unrelated mother-child pairs, though the difference was never significant. Persistent microchimeric T cell clones were not detected, at a sensitivity of 85 to 100 clones per million clonotypes. The study used deep NGS to compare TCR beta repertoires of mothers and children, seeking features distinguishing related mother-child pairs from unrelated individuals. Mothers averaged approximately 40 +/- 4 years of age and children averaged about 10 +/- 4 years. After adapters were ligated using NEBNext reagents, the libraries underwent 100+100 nt paired-end sequencing on an Illumina HiSeq 2000. To prevent cross-contamination, the mother and child libraries were prepared one month apart and sequenced in separate runs. For each donor, between roughly 500,000 and 2,300,000 distinct TCR beta clonotypes were identified. Naive TCR beta clonotypes were estimated from low-frequency clonotypes matched to each donor's FACS-determined naive share, without sorting.

The chain uses TRBV7-2 and TRBJ2-3, with TRBD2 tentatively as D gene (6 bases match). The sequenced sample was blood. The sequence was collected from a woman in her thirties or forties in good health. The CDR3 corresponds to CASSLISGKTDTQYF. The nucleotides are TGTGCCAGCAGCTTGATTAGCGGCAAGACGGATACGCAGTATTTT.